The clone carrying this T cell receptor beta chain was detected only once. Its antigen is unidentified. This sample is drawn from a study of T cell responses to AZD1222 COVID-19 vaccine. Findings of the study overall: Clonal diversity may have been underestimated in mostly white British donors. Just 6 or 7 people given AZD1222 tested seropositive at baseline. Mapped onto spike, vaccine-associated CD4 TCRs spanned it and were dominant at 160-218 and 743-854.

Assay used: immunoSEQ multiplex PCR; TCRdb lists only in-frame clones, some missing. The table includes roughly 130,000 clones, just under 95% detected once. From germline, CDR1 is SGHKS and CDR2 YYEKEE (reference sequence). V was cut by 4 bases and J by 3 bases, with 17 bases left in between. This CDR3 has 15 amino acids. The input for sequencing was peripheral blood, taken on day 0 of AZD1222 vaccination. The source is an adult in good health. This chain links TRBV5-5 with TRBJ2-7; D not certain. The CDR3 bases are TGTGCCAGCAGCCGGGTGAGAAGCAGGTACTACGAGCAGTACTTC. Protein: CASSRVRSRYYEQYF. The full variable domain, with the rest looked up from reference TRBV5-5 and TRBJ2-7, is DAGVTQSPTHLIKTRGQQVTLRCSPISGHKSVSWYQQVLGQGPQFIFQYYEKEERGRGNFPDRFSARQFPNYSSELNVNALLLGDSALYLCASSRVRSRYYEQYFGPGTRLTVT.